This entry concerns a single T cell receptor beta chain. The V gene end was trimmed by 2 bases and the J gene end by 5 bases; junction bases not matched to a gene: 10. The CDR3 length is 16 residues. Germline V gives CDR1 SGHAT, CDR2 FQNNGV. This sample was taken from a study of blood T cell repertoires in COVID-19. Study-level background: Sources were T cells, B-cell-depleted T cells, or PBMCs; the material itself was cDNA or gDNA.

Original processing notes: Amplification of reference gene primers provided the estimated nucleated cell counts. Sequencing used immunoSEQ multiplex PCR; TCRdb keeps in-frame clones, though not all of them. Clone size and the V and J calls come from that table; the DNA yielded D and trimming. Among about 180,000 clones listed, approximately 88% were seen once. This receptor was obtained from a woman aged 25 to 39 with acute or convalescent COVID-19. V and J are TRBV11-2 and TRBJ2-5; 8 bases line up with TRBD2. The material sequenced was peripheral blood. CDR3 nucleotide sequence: TGTGCCAGCAGCTTAACGGGGCGGGAGGAAATGGAGACCCAGTACTTC. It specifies CASSLTGREEMETQYF.